The 8 T cell receptor beta chains reported below all come from one sample, sequenced in a study of OX40 agonist ivuxolimab in advanced cancers. Only in-frame clones appear in the TCRdb table, and some are missing; sequencing was by immunoSEQ multiplex PCR. The sample has about 35,000 clones; about 94% are singletons. Sample: CD4+ or CD8+ T cells sorted from blood, taken in a trial of the OX40 agonist ivuxolimab. The receptors originated from an adult with an advanced solid tumor such as melanoma, head and neck, liver or kidney cancer.

This clone showed up just once. The J gene is TRBJ2-1, the V gene TRBV5-5; D is unresolved. Trimming pared 2 bases from V and 8 bases from J, leaving 11 bases between. Germline lookup yields CDR1 SGHKS and CDR2 YYEKEE (reference sequence). The CDR3 spans 13 residues. The CDR3 is CASSFTGPDEQFF. CDR3 nucleotides: TGTGCCAGCAGCTTTACTGGCCCCGATGAGCAGTTCTTC.

This clone was seen only once. The V and J genes are TRBV28 and TRBJ1-1; 7 bases line up with TRBD1. Unmatched junction bases numbered 1, after V lost 2 bases and J lost 1 base. The CDR3 runs to 14 residues. From germline, CDR1 is MDHEN and CDR2 SYDVKM. This CDR3 reads CASSLTGENTEAFF. The CDR3 nucleotides are TGTGCCAGCAGTTTAACAGGGGAGAACACTGAAGCTTTCTTT.

The J gene is TRBJ2-3, the V gene TRBV7-9; D ambiguous. Per the germline V gene, CDR1 is SEHNR and CDR2 is FQNEAQ (reference sequence). Trimming took 5 bases from V and 2 from J, leaving 14 bases between them. The CDR3 loop spans 15 amino acids. CDR3 loop: CASSTFPTSTDTQYF. The CDR3 region has the DNA TGTGCCAGCAGCACCTTCCCAACTTCCACAGATACGCAGTATTTT.

The chain employs TRBV28 and TRBJ2-1; 7 bases are a match to TRBD2. Germline trimming cut 4 bases from V and 4 bases from J; bases unmatched to any gene: 16. Germline V gene sequence: CDR1 MDHEN, CDR2 SYDVKM. The CDR3 is 18 residues long. The CDR3 DNA reads TGTGCCAGCAGTTATCCACCCTCGCCGGGACTATCTTACAATGAGCAGTTCTTC. Translation gives CASSYPPSPGLSYNEQFF.

The J gene is TRBJ1-3, the V gene TRBV28, with a tentative D call TRBD1 (5 bases). There are 14 residues in the CDR3. Trimming cost V 6 bases and J 0 bases, with 9 bases left between them. Germline V gene data show CDR1 as MDHEN and CDR2 as SYDVKM. This CDR3 is CASRPGTSGNTIYF. In DNA form, the CDR3 reads TGTGCCAGCAGACCCGGGACCTCTGGAAACACCATATATTTT.

J is TRBJ2-2 and V is TRBV7-8, with D hard to call. Looked up from germline, CDR1 is SGHVS and CDR2 is FQNEAQ. There are 16 residues in the CDR3. Trimming left V 2 bases short and J 6 bases short, with 16 bases between. The CDR3: CASSLFTDLLPGELFF. CDR3 DNA: TGTGCCAGCAGCTTATTTACGGACCTTCTTCCCGGGGAGCTGTTTTTT.

The CDR3 DNA follows: TGTGCCAGCAGCTCGGGGCACCTCGAGGGCACAGATACGCAGTATTTT. This translates into CASSSGHLEGTDTQYF. The rearrangement joins TRBV7-9 to TRBJ2-3, with D perhaps being TRBD1 or TRBD2 (5 bases each). CDR3 length equals 16 residues. The V end was cut by 4 bases, the J end by 1 base, with 15 bases between. Per the germline V gene, CDR1 is SEHNR and CDR2 is FQNEAQ (reference sequence).

This clone was picked up one time. The CDR3 DNA reads TGTGCCAGCACCCTGAACTCCTACGAGCAGTACTTC. Protein sequence: CASTLNSYEQYF. This sequence joins TRBV7-9 and TRBJ2-7; D not resolved. This CDR3 spans 12 amino acids. Germline V gives CDR1 SEHNR, CDR2 FQNEAQ (reference sequence). Trimming shortened V by 7 bases and J by 0 bases, and 7 bases separated the two germline ends.